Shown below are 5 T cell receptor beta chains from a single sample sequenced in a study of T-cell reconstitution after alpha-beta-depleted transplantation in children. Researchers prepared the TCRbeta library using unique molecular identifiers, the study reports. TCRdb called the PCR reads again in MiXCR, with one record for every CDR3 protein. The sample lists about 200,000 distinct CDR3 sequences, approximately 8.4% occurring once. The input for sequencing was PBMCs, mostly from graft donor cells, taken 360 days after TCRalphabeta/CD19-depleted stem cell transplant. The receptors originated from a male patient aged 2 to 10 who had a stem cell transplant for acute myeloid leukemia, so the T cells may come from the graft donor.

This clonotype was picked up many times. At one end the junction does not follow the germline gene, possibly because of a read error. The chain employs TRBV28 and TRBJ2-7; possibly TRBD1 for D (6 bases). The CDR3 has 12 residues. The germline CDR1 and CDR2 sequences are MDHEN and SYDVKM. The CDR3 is CASSLDSYEQYF. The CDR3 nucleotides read TGCGCCAGCAGCTTGGACAGCTACGAGCAGTACTTC. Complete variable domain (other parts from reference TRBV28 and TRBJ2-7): DVKVTQSSRYLVKRTGEKVFLECVQDMDHENMFWYRQDPGLGLRLIYFSYDVKMKEKGDIPEGYSVSREKKERFSLILESASTNQTSMYLCASSLDSYEQYFGPGTRLTVT.

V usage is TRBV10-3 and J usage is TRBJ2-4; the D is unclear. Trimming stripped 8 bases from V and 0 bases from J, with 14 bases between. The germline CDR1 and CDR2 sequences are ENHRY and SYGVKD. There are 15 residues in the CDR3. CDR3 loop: CAIQPRDLAKNIQYF. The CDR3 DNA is TGTGCCATCCAACCCCGCGACCTAGCCAAAAACATTCAGTACTTC.

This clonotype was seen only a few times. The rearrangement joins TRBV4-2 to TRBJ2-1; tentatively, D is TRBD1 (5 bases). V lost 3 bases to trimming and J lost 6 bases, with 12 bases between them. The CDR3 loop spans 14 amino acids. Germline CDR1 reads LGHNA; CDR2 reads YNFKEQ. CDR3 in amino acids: CASSQTLTGNEQFF. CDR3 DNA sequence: TGTGCCAGCAGCCAGACCCTTACAGGCAATGAGCAGTTCTTC.

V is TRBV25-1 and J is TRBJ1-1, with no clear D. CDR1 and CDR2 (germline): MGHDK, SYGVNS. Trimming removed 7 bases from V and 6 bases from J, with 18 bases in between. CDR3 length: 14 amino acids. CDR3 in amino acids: CASTEGYSGAEAFF. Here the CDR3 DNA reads TGTGCCAGCACCGAAGGATACTCCGGGGCTGAAGCTTTCTTT.

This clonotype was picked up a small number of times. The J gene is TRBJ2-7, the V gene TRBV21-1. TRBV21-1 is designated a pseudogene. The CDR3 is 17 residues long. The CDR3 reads CASSNPDLYFLSYEQYF. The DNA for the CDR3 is TGTGCCAGCAGCAACCCCGATCTCTACTTCTTATCCTACGAGCAGTACTTC.